One sample yielded the 11 T cell receptor beta chains listed below, sequenced in a study of T-cell memory formation after mild COVID-19. TCRdb fed the 5' RACE reads into MiXCR, producing one record per CDR3 protein. The sample lists about 340,000 distinct CDR3 sequences, around a fifth occurring once. Sequenced sample: PBMCs or a T cell subset sorted from them (not recorded which). These receptors were obtained from an adult woman who had mild COVID-19 (a few samples of this study predate the infection). Cell type and time point are not known.

The chain has TRBV24-1 and TRBJ2-3; 8 nucleotides align to TRBD2. Germline-derived CDR1 and CDR2 are KGHDR and SFDVKD. V shed 2 bases and J 4 bases; nucleotides not matched to a gene: 10. This CDR3 has 17 amino acids. Here the CDR3 reads CATSDSLGAGAPDTQYF. In nucleotides, the CDR3 is TGTGCCACCAGTGATTCCCTGGGAGCGGGAGCTCCAGATACGCAGTATTTT.

The rearrangement joins TRBV15 to TRBJ2-1; D is unresolved. Trimming took off 1 base at V and 5 bases at J, with 12 bases between the two ends. Per the germline V gene, CDR1 is LNHNV and CDR2 is YYDKDF (reference sequence). The CDR3 length is 15 residues. This chain's CDR3 is CATSRASELNNEQFF. As DNA, the CDR3 is TGTGCCACCAGCAGAGCTTCAGAATTAAACAATGAGCAGTTCTTC.

The rearrangement uses TRBV20-1 and TRBJ2-7; 9 bases align to TRBD1. The CDR3 has 14 residues. Germline V lookup: CDR1 DFQATT, CDR2 SNEGSKA (reference sequence). V shed 5 bases and J 2 bases; nucleotides not matched to a gene: 7. The CDR3 spells CSADRDRAPYEQYF. DNA of the CDR3: TGCAGTGCTGACCGGGACAGGGCCCCCTACGAGCAGTACTTC.

This sequence joins TRBV6-1 and TRBJ1-2; D is uncertain. V shed 1 base and J shed 4 bases, with 10 bases lying between them. The CDR3 totals 14 residues. Germline values: CDR1 MNHNS, CDR2 SASEGT. CDR3 DNA sequence: TGTGCCAGCAGTGAAGAGGTGGGGATCTATGGCTACACCTTC. Translation: CASSEEVGIYGYTF.

This chain joins TRBV7-9 and TRBJ2-5; 8 positions agree with TRBD1. This CDR3 has 17 amino acids. J gave up 5 bases and V 7 bases, and 18 bases lay outside the gene matches. Germline CDR1 reads SEHNR; CDR2 reads FQNEAQ (reference sequence). The DNA for the CDR3 is TGTGCCAGCACCCAAAATCTGGCAGGGGGCGTCGACGAGACCCAGTACTTC. This codes for CASTQNLAGGVDETQYF.

This clonotype was detected a few times. The rearrangement links TRBV2 to TRBJ2-5, with D perhaps matching TRBD2 (5 bases). Germline V gene data show CDR1 as SNHLY and CDR2 as FYNNEI. V was trimmed by 1 base and J by 5 bases, leaving 8 bases between them. This CDR3 spans 13 amino acids. CDR3 sequence: CASSEDRRETQYF. The DNA for the CDR3 is TGTGCCAGCAGTGAAGACCGGAGGGAGACCCAGTACTTC.

This clonotype was recorded many times. The J gene is TRBJ1-1, the V gene TRBV7-2; D might be TRBD1 (5 bases). The CDR3 runs 16 residues. Germline CDR1 and CDR2: SGHTA and FQGNSA. The V end was cut by 1 base, the J end by 1 base, with 13 bases between. The DNA for the CDR3 is TGTGCCAGCAGCTTAGAACCGGGACGGGCGAACACTGAAGCTTTCTTT. Translating it yields CASSLEPGRANTEAFF.

The chain employs TRBV6-6 and TRBJ2-3; D might be TRBD1 (6 bases). Germline V lookup: CDR1 MNHNY, CDR2 SVGAGI (reference sequence). The CDR3 is 14 amino acids. The V end lost 8 bases, the J end lost 2 bases, and 14 bases lay between the germline ends. The CDR3: CASEGVQVTDTQYF. Here the CDR3 DNA reads TGTGCCAGCGAGGGGGTCCAGGTCACAGATACGCAGTATTTT.

A few counts support this clonotype. The CDR3 sequence is CSARAGTGGDGYTF. CDR3 nucleotides: TGCAGTGCTAGAGCCGGGACAGGGGGCGATGGCTACACCTTC. The chain joins TRBV20-1 to TRBJ1-2, with 12 nucleotides matching TRBD1. V lost 1 base to trimming and J lost 6 bases; unmatched junction nucleotides: 3. The V gene's germline CDR1 is DFQATT and CDR2 SNEGSKA (reference sequence). The CDR3 contains 14 residues.

V gene TRBV2 combines with J gene TRBJ2-7; TRBD1 agrees at 11 bases. The CDR3 extends over 14 amino acids. Germline V gene sequence: CDR1 SNHLY, CDR2 FYNNEI. The ends lost 7 bases at V and 7 bases at J; junction bases unmatched: 9. The CDR3 region is CASTDPGQGGEQYF. The CDR3 coding sequence is TGTGCCAGCACCGACCCGGGACAGGGGGGTGAGCAGTACTTC.

CDR3 DNA sequence: TGTGCCAGCAGACAGAATAATTCACCCCTCCACTTT. It specifies CASRQNNSPLHF. The rearrangement uses TRBV14 and TRBJ1-6; D uncertain. V was clipped by 6 bases and J by 5 bases, with 5 bases between them. The germline CDR1 and CDR2 sequences are SGHDN and FVKESK. This CDR3 is 12 amino acids long.